This TCR beta chain stems from a study of T-cell memory formation after mild COVID-19. About the research overall: Most TCR clusters belonged to a single donor.

This clonotype showed up just a few times. Its antigen remains unidentified. After 5'RACE with constant-segment primers, TCR alpha and TCR beta cDNA libraries carrying sample barcodes and UMIs were obtained. TCRdb analysed the 5' RACE reads with MiXCR anew, one entry per CDR3 protein. The sample has approximately 440,000 distinct CDR3 sequences, around 20% seen once. Study-wide points: Clones contracting over day 15 to 85 were CD4/CD8 balanced, with later expanders leaning CD4+. The finding that pre-infection memory included some responding clones suggested that cross-reactive memory joined.

Trimming at V came to 5 bases and at J to 6 bases, leaving 11 bases not matched to a gene. Germline CDR1 and CDR2: SEHNR and FQNEAQ (reference sequence). This CDR3 contains 17 residues. The chain couples TRBV7-9 to TRBJ2-7; TRBD2 aligns across 15 bases. The TCR sequence derives from an adult woman who had mild COVID-19 (a few samples of this study predate the infection). Cell type and time point are not known. The sequenced sample consisted of PBMCs or a T cell subset sorted from them (not recorded which). This CDR3 is CASSPRPGLAGGFEQYF. The DNA for the CDR3 is TGTGCCAGCAGCCCTAGGCCGGGACTAGCGGGGGGATTCGAGCAGTACTTC.